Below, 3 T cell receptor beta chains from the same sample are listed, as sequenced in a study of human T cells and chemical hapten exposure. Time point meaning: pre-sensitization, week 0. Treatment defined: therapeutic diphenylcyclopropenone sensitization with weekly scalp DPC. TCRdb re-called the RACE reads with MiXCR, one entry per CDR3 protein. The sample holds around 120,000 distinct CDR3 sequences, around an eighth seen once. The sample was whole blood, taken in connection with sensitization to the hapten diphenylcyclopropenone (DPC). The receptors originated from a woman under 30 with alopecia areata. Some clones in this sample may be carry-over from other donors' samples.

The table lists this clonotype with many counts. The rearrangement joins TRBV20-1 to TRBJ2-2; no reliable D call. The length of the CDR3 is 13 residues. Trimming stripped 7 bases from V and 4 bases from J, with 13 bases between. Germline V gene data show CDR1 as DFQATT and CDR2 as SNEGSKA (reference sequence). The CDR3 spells CSVQSVSTGELFF. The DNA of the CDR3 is TGCAGTGTTCAGTCAGTCAGCACCGGGGAGCTGTTTTTT.

The CDR3 DNA reads TGTGCCAGCAGCGCCAGCTCAGGACAGGGACCAGATACGCAGTATTTT. Its protein product is CASSASSGQGPDTQYF. The chain recombines TRBV9 with TRBJ2-3; 8 nucleotides match TRBD1. The CDR3 spans 16 residues. J lost 4 bases, V lost 3 bases, and 10 bases had no gene match. Germline assignment: CDR1 SGDLS and CDR2 YYNGEE.

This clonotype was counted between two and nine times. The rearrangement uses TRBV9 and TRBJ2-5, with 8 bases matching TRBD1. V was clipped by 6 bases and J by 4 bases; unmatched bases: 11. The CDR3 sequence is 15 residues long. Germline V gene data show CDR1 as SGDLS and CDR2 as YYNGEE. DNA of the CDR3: TGTGCCAGCACCTTTGGACAGGGTTTGGGAGAGACCCAGTACTTC. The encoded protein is CASTFGQGLGETQYF.